A single sample is the source of the 26 T cell receptor beta chains below, sequenced in a study of blood T cell repertoires in COVID-19. Measured with immunoSEQ multiplex PCR; TCRdb has only the in-frame clones, and not every one. The sample holds tens of thousands of clones; 75% to 90% are singletons and the top ten take under 6%. Sequencing used peripheral blood. The receptors shown here come from a man older than 75 with acute or convalescent COVID-19.

The genes are TRBV19 and TRBJ1-4, with TRBD1 identical over 10 bases. Germline assignment: CDR1 LNHDA and CDR2 SQIVND (reference sequence). The CDR3 totals 14 residues. The trim removed 8 bases at V and 7 bases at J, leaving 7 bases unmatched. The CDR3 coding sequence is TGTGCCAGTGAACCCGGACAGGGGGTTGAAAAACTGTTTTTT. Amino acid sequence: CASEPGQGVEKLFF. Full variable domain (outside the CDR3, taken from reference TRBV19 and TRBJ1-4): DGGITQSPKYLFRKEGQNVTLSCEQNLNHDAMYWYRQDPGQGLRLIYYSQIVNDFQKGDIAEGYSVSREKKESFPLTVTSAQKNPTAFYLCASEPGQGVEKLFFGSGTQLSVL.

V gene TRBV4-2 combines with J gene TRBJ1-4; no definite D call. The CDR3 runs 12 residues. Germline V CDR1 and CDR2: LGHNA, YNFKEQ. The V end was cut by 5 bases, the J end by 7 bases, with 8 bases between. The CDR3 sequence is CASSSLGEKLFF. The DNA for the CDR3 is TGTGCCAGCAGCTCCCTCGGTGAAAAACTGTTTTTT.

The chain links TRBV10-1 to TRBJ1-1; a weak D match, TRBD1 (5 bases). CDR1 and CDR2 from the germline V gene are WNHNN and SYGVQD (reference sequence). V lost 2 bases and J 3 bases, leaving 13 bases between the germline ends. The CDR3 extends over 15 amino acids. The CDR3 reads CASSEGGTGYTEAFF. CDR3 coding DNA: TGCGCCAGCAGTGAGGGGGGGACCGGGTACACTGAAGCTTTCTTT.

The J gene is TRBJ1-2, the V gene TRBV2; TRBD1 might be the D (5 bases). The V end lost 5 bases, the J end lost 13 bases, and 14 bases lay between the germline ends. CDR3 length: 11 residues. Germline V gene lookup returns CDR1 SNHLY and CDR2 FYNNEI. The CDR3 nucleotides are TGTGCCAGCAGTACAGACAGTGGACGCACCTTC. Translating gives CASSTDSGRTF.

The chain has TRBV7-3 and TRBJ1-1; TRBD1 is a possible D gene (5 bases). The CDR3 has 14 residues. V was shortened by 5 bases and J by 4 bases, with 14 bases between the two germline ends. The germline V gene encodes CDR1 SGHTA and CDR2 FQGTGA. Here the CDR3 reads CASSRGEGSTEAFF. In DNA, the CDR3 is TGTGCCAGCAGCCGAGGGGAGGGGAGCACTGAAGCTTTCTTT.

This chain connects TRBV3-1 (or the pseudogene TRBV3-2) to TRBJ2-7; no reliable D call. V lost 2 bases and J lost 6, with 5 bases in between. The CDR3 totals 11 residues. The germline V gene encodes CDR1 LGHDT and CDR2 YNNKEL (reference sequence). CDR3 amino acids: CASSQLSEQYF. The CDR3 DNA reads as TGTGCCAGCAGCCAATTGAGCGAGCAGTACTTC.

For the CDR3, the DNA is TGTGCCAGCAGTTACTTACTAGCGGGAGGTTTAGAGGACGAGCAGTACTTC. It codes for CASSYLLAGGLEDEQYF. The chain employs TRBV6-2 or TRBV6-3 and TRBJ2-7, with 12 bases lining up with TRBD2. Germline V gene sequence: CDR1 MNHEY, CDR2 SVGEGT. V was pared by 1 base and J by 5 bases, with 9 bases of the junction left unmatched. The CDR3 has 17 amino acids.

This sequence joins TRBV6-1 and TRBJ2-7; D gene unclear. This CDR3 spans 15 amino acids. The germline CDR1 and CDR2 sequences are MNHNS and SASEGT. V lost 2 bases and J lost 1, with 12 bases in between. The CDR3 nucleotides read TGTGCCAGCAGTGAAACGGTTAGCAGATCCTACGAGCAGTACTTC. It specifies CASSETVSRSYEQYF.

V and J are TRBV18 and TRBJ2-5, with D possibly matching TRBD1 (6 bases). Trimming removed 3 bases from V and 4 bases from J, with 12 bases in between. CDR1 and CDR2 (germline): KGHSH, LQKENI. This CDR3 comprises 14 residues. The CDR3 sequence is CASSPLQQGETQYF. CDR3 coding DNA: TGTGCCAGCTCACCCCTTCAACAGGGAGAGACCCAGTACTTC.

V and J are TRBV28 and TRBJ2-7; D might be TRBD1 (6 bases). The germline V gene has CDR1 MDHEN and CDR2 SYDVKM. Trimming stripped 6 bases from V and 0 bases from J, with 15 bases between. There are 15 residues in the CDR3. CDR3 sequence (DNA): TGTGCCAGCAGCCTCGGACAGTCGAGCTCCTACGAGCAGTACTTC. Translation: CASSLGQSSSYEQYF.

The rearrangement uses TRBV13 and TRBJ2-1, with TRBD1 identical over 9 bases. The CDR3 is 16 amino acids. Germline values: CDR1 PRHDT, CDR2 FYEKMQ (reference sequence). J was trimmed by 8 bases and V by 5 bases; bases with no gene match: 13. The CDR3 DNA is TGTGCCAGCAGCACCCCCCACAGGGGGCTTGGTGATGAGCAGTTCTTC. Translating it yields CASSTPHRGLGDEQFF.

The J gene is TRBJ2-3, the V gene TRBV4-1; TRBD2 matches at 13 bases. Trimming at V came to 3 bases and at J to 2 bases, leaving 5 bases not matched to a gene. CDR1 and CDR2 from the germline V gene are MGHRA and YSYEKL. This CDR3 is built from 17 residues. The CDR3 DNA reads TGCGCCAGCAGCCAGGTACTAGCGGGGGGGGCCACAGATACGCAGTATTTT. This sequence encodes CASSQVLAGGATDTQYF.

The chain employs TRBV28 and TRBJ2-7; TRBD2 aligns across 16 bases. Unmatched junction bases numbered 9, after V lost 10 bases and J lost 6 bases. The CDR3 contains 15 residues. Germline V gene lookup returns CDR1 MDHEN and CDR2 SYDVKM. The CDR3 loop reads CAIDPGTSGGGEQYF. As DNA, the CDR3 is TGTGCCATCGACCCCGGGACTAGCGGGGGGGGCGAGCAGTACTTC.

This chain connects TRBV7-8 to TRBJ1-1; no definite D call. Germline assignment: CDR1 SGHVS and CDR2 FQNEAQ. The CDR3 runs 13 residues. V lost 4 bases, J lost 6 bases, and 12 bases lay in between. CDR3 bases: TGTGCCAGCAGCTCTAGAGAGACGGCTGAAGCTTTCTTT. It is translated as CASSSRETAEAFF.

V gene TRBV19 combines with J gene TRBJ1-2, with D possibly being TRBD1 (6 bases). Germline CDR1 and CDR2: LNHDA and SQIVND (reference sequence). V was cut by 8 bases and J by 5 bases, with 18 bases left in between. The CDR3 sequence is 14 residues long. The CDR3 loop is CASLALQGEYGYTF. CDR3 bases: TGTGCCAGTCTAGCCTTACAGGGCGAGTATGGCTACACCTTC. The whole variable domain, filled in from reference TRBV19 and TRBJ1-2, reads DGGITQSPKYLFRKEGQNVTLSCEQNLNHDAMYWYRQDPGQGLRLIYYSQIVNDFQKGDIAEGYSVSREKKESFPLTVTSAQKNPTAFYLCASLALQGEYGYTFGSGTRLTVV.

The V and J genes are TRBV27 and TRBJ1-2, with 12 bases that match TRBD1. Germline CDR1 and CDR2: MNHEY and SMNVEV (reference sequence). This CDR3 contains 16 residues. Germline trimming cut 10 bases from V and 0 bases from J; bases unmatched to any gene: 9. The CDR3 spells CATGGQGAYSNYGYTF. The CDR3 region has the DNA TGTGCCACGGGGGGACAGGGGGCCTACTCTAACTATGGCTACACCTTC.

This chain connects TRBV4-2 to TRBJ1-1; D may be TRBD1 (6 bases). Looked up from germline, CDR1 is LGHNA and CDR2 is YNFKEQ. CDR3 size: 14 residues. Trimming pared 1 base from V and 7 bases from J, leaving 13 bases between. The CDR3 DNA sequence: TGTGCCAGCAGCCAAGTATCCTTGGACAGTGAAGCTTTCTTT. It specifies CASSQVSLDSEAFF.

The chain links TRBV11-2 to TRBJ2-7; 7 bases line up with TRBD1. Germline lookup yields CDR1 SGHAT and CDR2 FQNNGV. Trimming removed 3 bases from V and 1 base from J; junction bases left unmatched: 3. This CDR3 spans 14 amino acids. The CDR3 sequence: CASSFNRGSYEQYF. The CDR3 DNA follows: TGTGCCAGCAGCTTCAACAGGGGATCCTACGAGCAGTACTTC. The full variable domain, with the rest looked up from reference TRBV11-2 and TRBJ2-7, is EAGVAQSPRYKIIEKRQSVAFWCNPISGHATLYWYQQILGQGPKLLIQFQNNGVVDDSQLPKDRFSAERLKGVDSTLKIQPAKLEDSAVYLCASSFNRGSYEQYFGPGTRLTVT.

The chain recombines TRBV28 with TRBJ2-7; 10 nucleotides agree with TRBD1. Germline CDR1 reads MDHEN; CDR2 reads SYDVKM. V was clipped by 7 bases and J by 5 bases; unmatched bases: 11. The CDR3 spans 15 residues. In nucleotides, the CDR3 is TGTGCCAGCACCTCCGGGGGACAGGGGTTCCACGAGCAGTACTTC. It translates to CASTSGGQGFHEQYF. Based on the CDR3 plus reference TRBV28 and TRBJ2-7, the full variable domain is DVKVTQSSRYLVKRTGEKVFLECVQDMDHENMFWYRQDPGLGLRLIYFSYDVKMKEKGDIPEGYSVSREKKERFSLILESASTNQTSMYLCASTSGGQGFHEQYFGPGTRLTVT.

The V gene is TRBV6-4, the J gene TRBJ2-1; 8 bases map to TRBD2. The V segment lost 6 bases and the J segment 0 bases; nucleotides outside the gene matches: 10. Per germline, CDR1 MRHNA and CDR2 SNTAGT. The CDR3 is 17 amino acids. The CDR3 sequence: CASSATIAGSSYNEQFF. CDR3 nucleotides: TGTGCCAGCAGCGCTACTATAGCGGGGAGCTCCTACAATGAGCAGTTCTTC.

The CDR3 region has the DNA TGTGCCAGCAGTCGGGACTCCTTAGGTGAGCAGTTCTTC. Translated: CASSRDSLGEQFF. The V call is TRBV12-3 or TRBV12-4, the J call TRBJ2-1; TRBD2 might be the D (6 bases). This CDR3 contains 13 residues. V lost 5 bases, J lost 9 bases, and 14 bases lay in between.

The rearrangement joins TRBV9 to TRBJ2-3; 14 nucleotides match TRBD2. Germline V lookup: CDR1 SGDLS, CDR2 YYNGEE. CDR3 length: 18 amino acids. V gave up 2 bases and J gave up 1 base; unmatched junction bases: 6. The CDR3 reads CASSVRLAGGHGTDTQYF. In DNA form, the CDR3 reads TGTGCCAGCAGCGTTAGACTAGCGGGGGGGCATGGCACAGATACGCAGTATTTT.

The J gene is TRBJ2-1, the V gene TRBV2; D gene ambiguous. In germline, CDR1 is SNHLY, CDR2 FYNNEI. This CDR3 has 10 amino acids. V shed 7 bases and J shed 6 bases, with 4 bases lying between them. This chain's CDR3 is CASKSNEQFF. CDR3 in DNA: TGTGCCAGCAAGAGCAATGAGCAGTTCTTC.

The chain links TRBV2 to TRBJ1-1; D is ambiguous. In germline, CDR1 is SNHLY, CDR2 FYNNEI. The CDR3 totals 12 residues. V was trimmed by 8 bases and J by 1 base, leaving 8 bases between them. This CDR3 is CASLVRNTEAFF. The CDR3 DNA sequence: TGTGCCAGCTTAGTCCGGAACACTGAAGCTTTCTTT. The full variable domain, in which reference TRBV2 and TRBJ1-1 provide the parts outside the CDR3, is EPEVTQTPSHQVTQMGQEVILRCVPISNHLYFYWYRQILGQKVEFLVSFYNNEISEKSEIFDDQFSVERPDGSNFTLKIRSTKLEDSAMYFCASLVRNTEAFFGQGTRLTVV.

The chain combines TRBV15 with TRBJ2-7; D is unclear. The CDR3 totals 14 residues. V was cut by 0 bases and J by 7 bases, with 13 bases left in between. Germline V CDR1 and CDR2: LNHNV, YYDKDF (reference sequence). The CDR3 sequence is CATSRDPPYGEQYF. Here the CDR3 DNA reads TGTGCCACCAGCAGAGATCCTCCATACGGGGAGCAGTACTTC.

J is TRBJ1-1 and V is TRBV5-6; D remains ambiguous. The germline V gene has CDR1 SGHDT and CDR2 YYEEEE. This CDR3 region has 14 residues. Deletions cut 2 bases from V and 0 bases from J, with 8 bases between. The CDR3 DNA sequence: TGTGCCAGCAGCTTACGGACTATGAACACTGAAGCTTTCTTT. Its protein is CASSLRTMNTEAFF.